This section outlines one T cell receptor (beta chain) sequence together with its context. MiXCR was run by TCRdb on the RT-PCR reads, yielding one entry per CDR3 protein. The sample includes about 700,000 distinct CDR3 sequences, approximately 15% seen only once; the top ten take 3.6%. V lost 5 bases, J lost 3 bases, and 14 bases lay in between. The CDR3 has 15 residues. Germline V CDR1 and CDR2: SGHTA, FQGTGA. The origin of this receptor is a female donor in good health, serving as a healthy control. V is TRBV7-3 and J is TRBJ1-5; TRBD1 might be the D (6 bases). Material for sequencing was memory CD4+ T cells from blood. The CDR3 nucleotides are TGTGCCAGCAGCGAAACAGGGCAGCTCAATCAGCCCCAGCATTTT. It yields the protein CASSETGQLNQPQHF.